The present TCR beta chain was sequenced within a study of vaccination and CD4 T cells after COVID-19. Study-level information: Nasal swab PCR had shown SARS-CoV-2 positivity in the convalescent patients (about 10 mild cases, one severe case). Study observations and caveats: SARS-CoV-2-reactive clonotypes showed a nonsignificant median rise from about 20 to 38.

TCRdb called the PCR reads again in MiXCR, with one record for every CDR3 protein. The repertoire consists of around 20,000 distinct CDR3 sequences, with less than 65% occurring once and the leading ten covering more than 0.95%. Turning to this clonotype: The antigen is not known. Germline and junction disagree at one end, which may indicate a read error.

Material: CD4+ T cells from blood, obtained after SARS-CoV-2 vaccination. The sequence derives from a human donor who had recovered from COVID-19.

The DNA for the CDR3 is TGTGCCAGCTCGAGGGAGTTAGGTGGGACAGACACGCAGTATTTT. Its protein product is CASSRELGGTDTQYF. The chain carries TRBV2 and TRBJ2-3, with 7 bases fitting TRBD1. Per germline, CDR1 SNHLY and CDR2 FYNNEI. CDR3 length: 15 residues.